A single sample gave rise to the 16 T cell receptor beta chains below, sequenced in a study of OX40 agonist ivuxolimab in advanced cancers. The data were produced by immunoSEQ multiplex PCR, yet TCRdb's version contains in-frame clones alone and is incomplete. The sample includes roughly 35,000 clones, about 81% seen only once; the top ten take 20% to 25%. The sample here was CD4+ or CD8+ T cells sorted from blood, taken in a trial of the OX40 agonist ivuxolimab. These receptors were taken from an adult with an advanced solid tumor such as melanoma, head and neck, liver or kidney cancer.

The V and J genes are TRBV19 and TRBJ1-3; D is unclear. The CDR3 is 13 amino acids. Looked up from germline, CDR1 is LNHDA and CDR2 is SQIVND (reference sequence). The V gene lost 6 bases and the J gene lost 0 bases, with 6 bases spanning the gap. As DNA, the CDR3 is TGTGCCAGTAGGCGGATCTCTGGAAACACCATATATTTT. This gives the protein CASRRISGNTIYF. The complete variable domain, with remaining parts taken from reference TRBV19 and TRBJ1-3, reads DGGITQSPKYLFRKEGQNVTLSCEQNLNHDAMYWYRQDPGQGLRLIYYSQIVNDFQKGDIAEGYSVSREKKESFPLTVTSAQKNPTAFYLCASRRISGNTIYFGEGSWLTVV.

This clone has just a few counts. The chain recombines TRBV2 with TRBJ1-5, with 7 bases aligning to TRBD1. Looked up from germline, CDR1 is SNHLY and CDR2 is FYNNEI. V lost 4 bases to trimming and J lost 8 bases; unmatched junction nucleotides: 5. This CDR3 has 13 amino acids. This CDR3 reads CASSVPGQKPQHF. The CDR3 DNA sequence: TGTGCCAGCAGTGTGCCGGGACAGAAGCCCCAGCATTTT.

The rearrangement joins TRBV30 to TRBJ2-3, with 9 nucleotides matching TRBD1. V shed 2 bases, J shed 0 bases, and the junction held 3 bases outside the gene matches. There are 15 residues in the CDR3. Germline V CDR1 and CDR2: GTSNPN, SVGIG (reference sequence). The CDR3 region is CAWSRGTGSTDTQYF. CDR3 nucleotides: TGTGCCTGGAGTAGAGGGACAGGGAGCACAGATACGCAGTATTTT.

The rearrangement uses TRBV27 and TRBJ1-2; the match to TRBD1 covers 7 bases. This CDR3 spans 14 amino acids. Losses at the gene ends were 5 bases for V and 4 bases for J; bases not matched to a gene: 7. CDR1 and CDR2 from the germline V gene are MNHEY and SMNVEV (reference sequence). CDR3 coding DNA: TGTGCCAGCAGTCACGGACAGGCTGGCTATGGCTACACCTTC. Translation: CASSHGQAGYGYTF.

This clone was counted a few times. The rearrangement joins TRBV5-6 to TRBJ1-4, with a tentative D call TRBD1 (5 bases). The CDR3 extends over 16 amino acids. With 2 bases removed from V and 1 base from J, the gap between germline ends came to 12 bases. Germline V gene sequence: CDR1 SGHDT, CDR2 YYEEEE. DNA of the CDR3: TGTGCCAGCAGCTTTCGGACGGGACTAACTAATGAAAAACTGTTTTTT. The encoded protein is CASSFRTGLTNEKLFF.

This rearrangement joins TRBV9 to TRBJ2-7; D remains unclear. The germline gives CDR1 SGDLS, CDR2 YYNGEE. Trimming left V 0 bases short and J 2 bases short, with 6 bases between. The CDR3 consists of 13 residues. CDR3 amino acids: CASSVALTYEQYF. CDR3 in DNA: TGTGCCAGCAGCGTAGCTCTAACCTACGAGCAGTACTTC.

The chain recombines TRBV6-6 with TRBJ2-1, with D perhaps matching TRBD2 (6 bases). This CDR3 is 14 amino acids long. Germline-derived CDR1 and CDR2 are MNHNY and SVGAGI (reference sequence). The V end was cut by 10 bases, the J end by 1 base, with 14 bases between. CDR3 bases: TGTGCCACCCTGATGGGGGGATCCTACAATGAGCAGTTCTTC. As protein: CATLMGGSYNEQFF.

The rearrangement links TRBV2 to TRBJ2-5; D gene unclear. Trimming cost V 2 bases and J 5 bases, with 3 bases left between them. CDR3 length: 11 residues. The germline CDR1 and CDR2 sequences are SNHLY and FYNNEI. The CDR3 bases are TGTGCCAGCAGTGAAAGGGAGACCCAGTACTTC. Residues: CASSERETQYF.

The V gene is TRBV27, the J gene TRBJ2-1, with a tentative D call TRBD1 (8 bases). V gave up 0 bases and J gave up 7 bases, with 13 bases separating them. This CDR3 contains 15 residues. The germline CDR1 and CDR2 sequences are MNHEY and SMNVEV (reference sequence). The CDR3 DNA sequence: TGTGCCAGCAGTTTATCGGAACAGGGGGGGAATGAGCAGTTCTTC. As protein: CASSLSEQGGNEQFF.

The chain joins TRBV11-2 to TRBJ2-1, with 7 bases aligning to TRBD2. Unmatched junction bases numbered 7, after V lost 1 base and J lost 7 bases. Germline V gene data show CDR1 as SGHAT and CDR2 as FQNNGV. The CDR3 is 15 amino acids. The CDR3 bases are TGTGCCAGCAGCTTAGCGGCGGGAGCGGGGAATGAGCAGTTCTTC. This translates into CASSLAAGAGNEQFF.

The V call is TRBV6-5, the J call TRBJ2-2, with 7 bases that match TRBD1. The CDR3 loop spans 15 amino acids. The trim removed 5 bases at V and 1 base at J, leaving 4 bases unmatched. Germline loops: CDR1 MNHEY, CDR2 SVGAGI. CDR3 residues: CASSPRQGNTGELFF. In DNA, the CDR3 is TGTGCCAGCAGTCCCAGACAGGGGAACACCGGGGAGCTGTTTTTT.

This clone was seen once. The chain carries TRBV19 and TRBJ2-7; TRBD2 aligns across 7 bases. Unmatched junction bases numbered 5, after V lost 6 bases and J lost 9 bases. This CDR3 is 11 amino acids long. Germline V gives CDR1 LNHDA, CDR2 SQIVND (reference sequence). The CDR3 sequence is CASSQTSLQYF. In DNA form, the CDR3 reads TGTGCCAGTAGCCAGACTAGCCTGCAGTACTTC. Combining the CDR3 with reference TRBV19 and TRBJ2-7 gives the whole variable domain DGGITQSPKYLFRKEGQNVTLSCEQNLNHDAMYWYRQDPGQGLRLIYYSQIVNDFQKGDIAEGYSVSREKKESFPLTVTSAQKNPTAFYLCASSQTSLQYFGPGTRLTVT.

The chain combines TRBV5-1 with TRBJ2-2, with TRBD1 as a possible D gene (5 bases). The CDR3 is 14 residues long. From germline, CDR1 is SGHRS and CDR2 YFSETQ. V shed 6 bases and J shed 4 bases, with 13 bases lying between them. CDR3 DNA: TGCGCCAGCAATCCAAATAGGGGCACCGGGGAGCTGTTTTTT. As protein: CASNPNRGTGELFF.

V usage is TRBV4-2 and J usage is TRBJ2-7, with D uncertain. In germline, CDR1 is LGHNA, CDR2 YNFKEQ. This CDR3 has 12 residues. V was cut by 3 bases and J by 6 bases, with 9 bases left in between. CDR3 nucleotides: TGTGCCAGCAGCCACGATCGGCGCGAGCAGTACTTC. Protein product: CASSHDRREQYF.

This clone was seen a single time. This chain links TRBV6-5 with TRBJ1-3; TRBD1 aligns across 8 bases. Germline loops: CDR1 MNHEY, CDR2 SVGAGI. The ends lost 4 bases at V and 0 bases at J; junction bases unmatched: 5. This CDR3 spans 16 amino acids. This chain's CDR3 is CASSSGGPLSGNTIYF. The CDR3 DNA sequence: TGTGCCAGCAGTTCAGGGGGCCCCCTCTCTGGAAACACCATATATTTT.

The chain joins TRBV7-2 to TRBJ2-3, with TRBD2 matching over 11 bases. The CDR3 extends over 16 amino acids. Looked up from germline, CDR1 is SGHTA and CDR2 is FQGNSA. The junction had 4 bases not matched to a gene; V was cut back by 1 base and J by 4 bases. As DNA, the CDR3 is TGTGCCAGCAGCTTAGATAGCGGGGGGGCCCCAGATACGCAGTATTTT. Its translation: CASSLDSGGAPDTQYF.